This T cell receptor (beta chain) was sequenced during a study of cytomegalovirus exposure and HLA in healthy donors. Study-wide findings and caveats: Trimming of TCR beta V- and J-genes showed a link, identified in a later analysis, to a missense DCLRE1C variant. Rarity held for most TCR sequences, but there were some public TCRs that occurred in many donors. Accurate HLA-A and HLA-B prediction from TCR beta sequences was reported for most subjects. Cytomegalovirus association was listed for approximately 160 TCR beta chains.

PCR primers comprised 60 Vbeta and 13 Jbeta primers. Sequenced by immunoSEQ multiplex PCR; TCRdb stores in-frame clones only, minus some. Counted here are some 170,000 clones, more than 80% occurring once; the ten biggest clones make up roughly 4.9%. The V end was cut by 5 bases, the J end by 8 bases, with 12 bases between. This CDR3 is 12 amino acids long. Per germline, CDR1 SGHAT and CDR2 FQNNGV. A word on this clone: Antigen: not known.

Sequencing was done on a sample of PBMCs. The receptor comes from a woman between 18 and 30 years old in good health and CMV-seropositive. The chain is built from TRBV11-2 and TRBJ1-2; TRBD1 might be the D (6 bases). The CDR3 region has the DNA TGTGCCAGCAGCCTCGGGGACAAGGGCTACACCTTC. This sequence encodes CASSLGDKGYTF.